What follows are 9 T cell receptor beta chains derived from one specimen sequenced in a study of T cell repertoires in cytomegalovirus infection. TCRdb itself ran the reads through MiXCR, one entry per CDR3 protein. The table lists 200,000 or so distinct CDR3 sequences, under 30% of them singletons. The sample taken for sequencing was PBMCs. Every receptor here comes from a human donor in good health (CMV status not recorded). Some clones in this sample may be carry-over from other donors' samples.

This clonotype was observed a handful of times. CDR3 coding DNA: TGTGCCAGCAGCTCTACTAGCGGGGGGCCGTACAATGAGCAGTTCTTC. This codes for CASSSTSGGPYNEQFF. This rearrangement joins TRBV7-2 to TRBJ2-1; TRBD2 aligns across 12 bases. The CDR3 extends over 16 amino acids. Germline V lookup: CDR1 SGHTA, CDR2 FQGNSA. V shed 4 bases, J shed 4 bases, and the junction held 5 bases outside the gene matches. Combining the CDR3 with reference TRBV7-2 and TRBJ2-1 gives the whole variable domain GAGVSQSPSNKVTEKGKDVELRCDPISGHTALYWYRQSLGQGLEFLIYFQGNSAPDKSGLPSDRFSAERTGGSVSTLTIQRTQQEDSAVYLCASSSTSGGPYNEQFFGPGTRLTVL.

This clonotype was counted once. The chain recombines TRBV2 with TRBJ2-1, with 11 bases aligning to TRBD2. V trimming: 6 bases; J trimming: 6 bases; junction bases outside the gene matches: 10. Germline V lookup: CDR1 SNHLY, CDR2 FYNNEI. This CDR3 is 16 amino acids long. DNA of the CDR3: TGTGCCAGCAGGCATCGTAGACTAGCGGGGACCAATGAGCAGTTCTTC. This translates into CASRHRRLAGTNEQFF.

The V gene is TRBV29-1, the J gene TRBJ1-2; maybe TRBD1 (6 bases). Germline CDR1 and CDR2: SQVTM and ANQGSEA. Trimming took 2 bases from V and 8 from J, leaving 15 bases between them. The CDR3 runs 13 residues. The CDR3 reads CSVEPGLRGGYTF. As DNA, the CDR3 is TGCAGCGTTGAACCGGGACTCAGGGGAGGCTACACCTTC.

This clonotype was counted only a few times. The chain combines TRBV11-2 with TRBJ2-3; a weak D match, TRBD1 (8 bases). Germline V lookup: CDR1 SGHAT, CDR2 FQNNGV. Trimming took off 5 bases at V and 3 bases at J, with 15 bases between the two ends. The CDR3 runs 15 residues. CDR3 loop: CASSLQGGGTDTQYF. The CDR3 DNA sequence: TGTGCCAGCAGCCTACAGGGGGGGGGGACAGATACGCAGTATTTT.

This clonotype came up a few times. The chain couples TRBV4-1 to TRBJ1-1; 9 nucleotides match TRBD1. This CDR3 is 16 amino acids long. The germline V gene encodes CDR1 MGHRA and CDR2 YSYEKL. V was clipped by 3 bases and J by 3 bases; unmatched bases: 8. CDR3 loop: CASSQTRGQGHTEAFF. In nucleotides, the CDR3 is TGCGCCAGCAGCCAGACACGGGGACAGGGACACACTGAAGCTTTCTTT.

In its sample, this clonotype was seen a few times. The chain combines TRBV5-1 with TRBJ2-7; a possible D gene is TRBD1 (5 bases). The V end was cut by 0 bases, the J end by 4 bases, with 5 bases between. The germline CDR1 and CDR2 sequences are SGHRS and YFSETQ. The CDR3 runs to 12 residues. The CDR3 is CASSLEGYEQYF. The DNA of the CDR3 is TGCGCCAGCAGCTTGGAGGGGTACGAGCAGTACTTC.

In its sample, this clonotype was seen many times. CDR3 nucleotides: TGTGCCAGCAGCTTCTTTAGGGGGGCCCAAGAGACCCAGTACTTC. Protein product: CASSFFRGAQETQYF. The chain employs TRBV7-2 and TRBJ2-5; perhaps D is TRBD1 or TRBD2 (6 bases each). The CDR3 consists of 15 residues. The germline gives CDR1 SGHTA, CDR2 FQGNSA. Trimming removed 3 bases at V and 1 base at J, with 12 bases between.

The chain links TRBV20-1 to TRBJ2-7; TRBD1 matches 8 bases. Germline CDR1 DFQATT, CDR2 SNEGSKA (reference sequence). The CDR3 covers 15 residues. After removal of 3 bases from V and 1 base from J, the junction contained 8 bases not matched to a gene. The CDR3 loop is CSASLPGQASYEQYF. The DNA for the CDR3 is TGCAGTGCTAGTTTACCGGGACAGGCGTCCTACGAGCAGTACTTC.

This clonotype was picked up one time. The genes are TRBV6-1 and TRBJ2-7, with D perhaps matching TRBD1 (5 bases). V shed 4 bases and J shed 1 base, with 11 bases lying between them. Germline lookup yields CDR1 MNHNS and CDR2 SASEGT. The length of the CDR3 is 14 residues. CDR3 region: CASSVGAKSYEQYF. The CDR3 region has the DNA TGTGCCAGCAGTGTTGGGGCTAAATCCTACGAGCAGTACTTC.